The source of this T cell receptor (beta chain) is a study of Ad26.COV2.S vaccination and SARS-CoV-2 variants listed by TCRdb under 2021. At the level of the whole study: Donors in the vaccine arm were drawn from COV1001, a multicentre, randomized, double-blind, placebo-controlled phase I-IIa trial testing Ad26.COV2.S in healthy adults. Ad26.COV2.S was administered intramuscularly at 5 x 10^10 or 1 x 10^11 viral particles, either as a single shot or as two shots given 56 days apart. TCRbeta repertoire sequencing served as the tool for gauging how specific and how broad the SARS-CoV-2-reactive T cell receptors were following Ad26.COV2.S vaccination. The TCR-sequenced set comprised about 32 samples: approximately 19 Ad26.COV2.S vaccine recipients, 5 placebo recipients and 8 SARS-CoV-2 convalescent individuals. Participants in the trial were split at random into five groups of five each, receiving low-dose or high-dose Ad26.COV2.S once or twice, or else placebo on both occasions. Blinding of investigators to trial group allocation was maintained during experiments and outcome assessment.

CDR1 is given as SGHTA and CDR2 as FQGNSA, both from the germline V gene. V lost 6 bases and J lost 0 bases, and the count of bases not matched to a germline gene is 6. The cysteine opens and the phenylalanine closes a CDR3 of 16 amino acids. The only DNA kept is the CDR3, 48 bases in frame from the first base. Remarks on this clone: Its recognized antigen is unknown. It has no much larger one-base neighbor in the sample; base qualities were not kept.

Explained via the paper, the treatment or condition label denotes: approximately 18 received Ad26.COV2.S at low or high dose, single or two shots; several received placebo; per-sample allocation not given. Repertoires of vaccine and placebo recipients were sequenced from samples collected on day 63 after the first injection. Between 29 July and 7 August 2020, Cohort 1b enrolled about two dozen adults aged 18-55 years at one site in Boston, USA. Ad26.COV2.S was a replication-incompetent adenovirus type 26 vector expressing a prefusion-stabilized SARS-CoV-2 spike protein from the original Wuhan strain. Study-wide conclusions, independent of this receptor: The study lacked the statistical power to compare responses across vaccine doses or regimens. Substantial breadth of spike-specific CD8+ and CD4+ T cell responses was reported after vaccination. Vaccine and placebo recipients had similar non-spike TCR breadth, a finding consistent with the vaccine containing only spike. Ad26.COV2.S recipients had higher spike-specific TCR breadth than placebo recipients (P = 0.0014). It was noted by the authors that total T cell responses may have been underestimated by the TCR breadth and depth analyses.

TCRbeta CDR3 regions were sequenced with the immunoSEQ Assay. After extraction, genomic DNA underwent amplification by bias-controlled multiplex PCR, followed by high-throughput sequencing. The original pipeline was this. To quantify the absolute abundance of each unique TCRbeta CDR3 region, sequences were collapsed and filtered. Usable DNA was measured by amplifying reference genes present in all nucleated cells, and TCRbeta template counts were normalized to that usable DNA to estimate T cell fraction. Repertoire TCRs were annotated as SARS-CoV-2-specific by exact matching of V gene, CDR3 amino acid sequence and J gene to a known reactive TCR set. The reference SARS-CoV-2 TCR set was derived from MIRA and filtered for enrichment in COVID-19-positive ImmuneCODE repertoires, a step that removed public or cross-reactive TCRs. Using the MIRA antigens, annotated TCRs were further analysed by specific ORF or by position within an ORF. Breadth was defined as annotated unique rearrangements over total unique productive rearrangements; depth was the summed frequency of those rearrangements. Two-sided Wilcoxon rank-sum tests were used to compare TCR breadth between groups. Drawn from immuneACCESS, this table holds only the in-frame rearrangements with V and J called that TCRdb kept. Clones are partly lost; checked studies trace under half to an unresolved V gene and leave the rest unexplained. V and J calls and clone size are as listed in that table; D and trimming were resolved from the DNA. Present in this sample are some 300,000 clones, 86% of which were seen just once. The ten most abundant clones make up approximately 2% of the sample.

The chain is assembled from TRBV7-2 and TRBJ2-1, with TRBD2 matching 9 junction bases. This clonotype was obtained from a person aged 18-65 years who received the Ad26.COV2.S COVID-19 vaccine or a placebo. The sample was peripheral blood, taken in a trial of Ad26.COV2.S vaccine versus placebo. The nucleotides are TGTGCCAGCAGGTATAGCGGGGGCCACTCCTACAATGAGCAGTTCTTC. This codes for CASRYSGGHSYNEQFF.